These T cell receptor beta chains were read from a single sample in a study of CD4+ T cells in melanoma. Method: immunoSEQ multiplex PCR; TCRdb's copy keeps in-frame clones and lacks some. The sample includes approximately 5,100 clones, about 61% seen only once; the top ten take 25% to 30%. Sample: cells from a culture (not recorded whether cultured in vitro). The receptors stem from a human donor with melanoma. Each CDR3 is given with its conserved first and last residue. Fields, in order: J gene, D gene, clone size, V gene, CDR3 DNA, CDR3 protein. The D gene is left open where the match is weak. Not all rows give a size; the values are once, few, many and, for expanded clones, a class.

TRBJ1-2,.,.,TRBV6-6,TGTGCCAGCAGTGCAACAGGGTGGTATGGCTACACCTTC,CASSATGWYGYTF
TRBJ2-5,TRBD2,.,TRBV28,TGTGCCAGTGCTACAAGGGGAGGGGAGACCCAGTACTTC,CASATRGGETQYF
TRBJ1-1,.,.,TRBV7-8,TGTGCCAGCAGCTTAGAAACAATGAACACTGAAGCTTTCTTT,CASSLETMNTEAFF
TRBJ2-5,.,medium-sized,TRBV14,TGTGCCAGCAGCCCCTCCACCATACTAGCAGAACAAGAGACCCAGTACTTC,CASSPSTILAEQETQYF
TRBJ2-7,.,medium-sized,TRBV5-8,TGTGCCAGCAGCTTACCTGGGAACGAGCAGTACTTC,CASSLPGNEQYF
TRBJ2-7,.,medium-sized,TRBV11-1,TGTGCCAGCAGCCACGGGACATCAGGCGTCTACGAGCAGTACTTC,CASSHGTSGVYEQYF
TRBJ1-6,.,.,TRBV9,TGTGCCAGCAGCGTGGAGGGGTCCTATAATTCACCCCTCCACTTT,CASSVEGSYNSPLHF
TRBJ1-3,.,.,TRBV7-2,TGTGCCAGCAGCTTACTCGGGCCAGGGGCTGGAAACACCATATATTTT,CASSLLGPGAGNTIYF
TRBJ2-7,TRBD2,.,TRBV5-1,TGCGCCAGCAGCTTGGAAGGGACTAGCGGGGCGTACGTCTACGAGCAGTACTTC,CASSLEGTSGAYVYEQYF
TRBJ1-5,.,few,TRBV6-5,TGTGCCAGCAGCGGTGGGTTTAGCAATCAGCCCCAGCATTTT,CASSGGFSNQPQHF
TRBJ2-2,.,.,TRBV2,TGTGCCGGCCAAAGAGAGAACACCGGGGAGCTGTTTTTT,CAGQRENTGELFF
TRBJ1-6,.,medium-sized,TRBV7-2,TGTGCCAGCAGTCCTACAACGAATTCACCCCTCCACTTT,CASSPTTNSPLHF
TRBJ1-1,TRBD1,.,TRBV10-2,TGCGCCAGCAGGGACGGGACAGGGAACACTGAAGCTTTCTTT,CASRDGTGNTEAFF
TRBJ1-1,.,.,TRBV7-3,TGTGCCAGCAGCCTCACCCACGGGGTAGTTGAAGCTTTCTTT,CASSLTHGVVEAFF
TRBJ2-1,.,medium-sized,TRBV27,TGTGCCAGCAGCCTTTACAATGAGCAGTTCTTC,CASSLYNEQFF
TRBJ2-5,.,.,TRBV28,TGTGCCAGCAGTCTCCTGTACCAAGAGACCCAGTACTTC,CASSLLYQETQYF
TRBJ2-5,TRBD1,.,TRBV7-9,TGTGCCAGCAGCCAGGGACAGGGGGCTTTGGATGGGACCCAGTACTTC,CASSQGQGALDGTQYF
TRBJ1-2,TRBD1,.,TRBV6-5,TGTGCCAGCAGGCTTCAGGGGGACTATGGCTACACCTTC,CASRLQGDYGYTF
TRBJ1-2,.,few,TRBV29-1,TGCAGCGTTGCCACAACGGCGGGGGCGGGGAACTATGGCTACACCTTC,CSVATTAGAGNYGYTF
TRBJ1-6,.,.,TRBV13,TGTGCCAGCAGCTTACGACAGTCCAATTCACCCCTCCACTTT,CASSLRQSNSPLHF
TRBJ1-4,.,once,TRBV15,TGTGCCACCAGCAGAGAGGGGGGGGAAAAACTGTTTTTT,CATSREGGEKLFF
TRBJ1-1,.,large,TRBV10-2,TGCGCCAGCATTTGGGCGGTTGGGGATCCGAACACTGAAGCTTTCTTT,CASIWAVGDPNTEAFF
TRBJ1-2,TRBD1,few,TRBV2,TGTGCCAGCAGCCGACAGGGGCCGGACTATGGCTACACCTTC,CASSRQGPDYGYTF
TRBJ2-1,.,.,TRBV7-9,TGTGCCAGCAGCCGAGGGGTTGAGCAGTTCTTC,CASSRGVEQFF